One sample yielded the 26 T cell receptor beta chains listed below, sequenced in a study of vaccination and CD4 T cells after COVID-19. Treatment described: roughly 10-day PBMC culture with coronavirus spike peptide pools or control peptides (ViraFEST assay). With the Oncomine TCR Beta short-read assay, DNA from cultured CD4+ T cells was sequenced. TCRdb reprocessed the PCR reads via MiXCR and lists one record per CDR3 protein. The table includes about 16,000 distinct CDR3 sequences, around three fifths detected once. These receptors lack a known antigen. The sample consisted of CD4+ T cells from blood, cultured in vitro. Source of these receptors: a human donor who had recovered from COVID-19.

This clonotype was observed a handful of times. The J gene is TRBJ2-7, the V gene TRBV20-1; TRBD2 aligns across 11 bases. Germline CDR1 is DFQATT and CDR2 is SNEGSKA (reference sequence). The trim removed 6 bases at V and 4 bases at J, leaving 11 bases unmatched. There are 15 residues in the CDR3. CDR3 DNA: TGCAGTGCGCACGCTCTAGCGGGAGGAGGATACGAGCAGTACTTC. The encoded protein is CSAHALAGGGYEQYF.

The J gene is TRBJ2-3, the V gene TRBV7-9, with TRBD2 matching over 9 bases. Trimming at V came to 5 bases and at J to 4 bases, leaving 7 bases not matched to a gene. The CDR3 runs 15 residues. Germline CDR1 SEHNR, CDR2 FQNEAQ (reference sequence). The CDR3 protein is CASSPGTSRADTQYF. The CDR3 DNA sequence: TGTGCCAGCAGCCCCGGGACTAGCAGGGCAGATACGCAGTATTTT.

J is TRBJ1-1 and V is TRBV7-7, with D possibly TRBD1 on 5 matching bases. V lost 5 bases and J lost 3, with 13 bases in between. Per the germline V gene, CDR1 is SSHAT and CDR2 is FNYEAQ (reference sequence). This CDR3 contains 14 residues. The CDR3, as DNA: TGTGCCAGCAGCCCTTTAGTGGGGGACACTGAAGCTTTCTTT. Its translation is CASSPLVGDTEAFF.

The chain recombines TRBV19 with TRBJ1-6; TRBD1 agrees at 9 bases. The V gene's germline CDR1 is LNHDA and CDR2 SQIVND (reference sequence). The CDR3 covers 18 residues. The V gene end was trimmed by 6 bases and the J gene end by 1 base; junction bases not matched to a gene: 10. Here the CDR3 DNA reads TGTGCCAGTAGAAAGGGACAGGGCTCCGAGTCCTATAATTCACCCCTCCACTTT. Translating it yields CASRKGQGSESYNSPLHF.

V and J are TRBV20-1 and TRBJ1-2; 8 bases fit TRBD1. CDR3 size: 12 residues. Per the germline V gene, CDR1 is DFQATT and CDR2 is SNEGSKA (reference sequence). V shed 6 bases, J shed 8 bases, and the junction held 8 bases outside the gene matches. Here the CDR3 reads CSAEQGVGGYTF. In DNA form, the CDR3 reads TGCAGTGCAGAACAGGGGGTGGGCGGCTACACCTTC.

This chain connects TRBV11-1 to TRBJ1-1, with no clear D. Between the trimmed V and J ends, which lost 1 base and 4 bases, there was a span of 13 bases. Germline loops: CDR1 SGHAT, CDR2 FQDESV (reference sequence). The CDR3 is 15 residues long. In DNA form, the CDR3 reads TGTGCCAGCAGCTTAGGAGGAGTAGAGGGCACTGAAGCTTTCTTT. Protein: CASSLGGVEGTEAFF.

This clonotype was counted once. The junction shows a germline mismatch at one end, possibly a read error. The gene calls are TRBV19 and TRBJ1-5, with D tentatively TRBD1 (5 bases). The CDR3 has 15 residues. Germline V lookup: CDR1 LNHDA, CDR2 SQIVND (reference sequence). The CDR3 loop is CASTIRGVSNQPQHF. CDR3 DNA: TGTGCCAGTACTATACGAGGGGTTAGCAATCAGCCCCAGCATTTT.

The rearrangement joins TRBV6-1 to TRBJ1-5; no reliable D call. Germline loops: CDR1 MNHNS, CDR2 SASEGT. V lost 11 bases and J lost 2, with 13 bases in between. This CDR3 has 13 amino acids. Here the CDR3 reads CACHRVGNQPQHF. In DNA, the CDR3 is TGTGCCTGCCATAGAGTTGGCAATCAGCCCCAGCATTTT.

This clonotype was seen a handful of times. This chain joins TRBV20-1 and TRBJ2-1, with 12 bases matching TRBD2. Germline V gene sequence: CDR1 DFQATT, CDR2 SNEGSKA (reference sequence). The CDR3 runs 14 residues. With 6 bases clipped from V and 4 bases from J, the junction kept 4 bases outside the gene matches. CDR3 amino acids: CSAMTSGRYNEQFF. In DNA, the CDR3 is TGCAGTGCGATGACTAGCGGGAGATACAATGAGCAGTTCTTC.

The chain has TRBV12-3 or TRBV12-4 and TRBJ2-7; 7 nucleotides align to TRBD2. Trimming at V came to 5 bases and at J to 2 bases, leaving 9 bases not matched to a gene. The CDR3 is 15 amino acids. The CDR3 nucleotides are TGTGCCAGCAGTCGCTTCCTAGCGGCGCCCTACGAGCAGTACTTC. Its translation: CASSRFLAAPYEQYF.

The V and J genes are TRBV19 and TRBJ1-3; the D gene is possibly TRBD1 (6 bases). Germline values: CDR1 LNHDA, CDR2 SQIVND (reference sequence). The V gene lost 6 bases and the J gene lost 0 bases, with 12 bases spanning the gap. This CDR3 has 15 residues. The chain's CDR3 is CASRSTGYSGNTIYF. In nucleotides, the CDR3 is TGTGCCAGTAGGAGTACAGGGTACTCTGGAAACACCATATATTTT. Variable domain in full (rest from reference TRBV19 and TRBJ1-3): DGGITQSPKYLFRKEGQNVTLSCEQNLNHDAMYWYRQDPGQGLRLIYYSQIVNDFQKGDIAEGYSVSREKKESFPLTVTSAQKNPTAFYLCASRSTGYSGNTIYFGEGSWLTVV.

CDR3 in amino acids: CSARDRRGASGRRDTQYF. Here the CDR3 DNA reads TGCAGTGCTAGAGACCGGAGAGGGGCTAGCGGGAGAAGGGATACGCAGTATTTT. This rearrangement joins TRBV20-1 to TRBJ2-3; the match to TRBD2 covers 10 bases. Germline V lookup: CDR1 DFQATT, CDR2 SNEGSKA (reference sequence). This CDR3 is built from 18 residues. The V and J ends lost 0 bases and 6 bases, in that order; junction bases with no gene match: 15.

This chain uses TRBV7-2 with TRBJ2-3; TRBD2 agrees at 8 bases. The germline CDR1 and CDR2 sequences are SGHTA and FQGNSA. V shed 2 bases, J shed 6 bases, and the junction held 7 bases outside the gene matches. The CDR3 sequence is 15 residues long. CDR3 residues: CASSLRGGRSDTQYF. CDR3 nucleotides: TGTGCCAGCAGCTTAAGGGGCGGGAGGAGTGATACGCAGTATTTT.

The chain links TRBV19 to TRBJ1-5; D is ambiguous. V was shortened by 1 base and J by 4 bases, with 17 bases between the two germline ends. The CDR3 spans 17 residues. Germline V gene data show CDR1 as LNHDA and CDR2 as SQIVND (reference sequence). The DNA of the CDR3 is TGTGCCAGTAGTATAGGGGAGATGGTTCATTGGAATCAGCCCCAGCATTTT. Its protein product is CASSIGEMVHWNQPQHF.

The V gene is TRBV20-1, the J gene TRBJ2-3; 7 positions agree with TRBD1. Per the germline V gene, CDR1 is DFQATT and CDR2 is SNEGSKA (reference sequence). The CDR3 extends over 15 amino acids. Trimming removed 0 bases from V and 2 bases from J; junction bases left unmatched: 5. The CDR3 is CSAREDRIATDTQYF. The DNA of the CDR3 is TGCAGTGCTAGAGAGGACAGGATAGCCACAGATACGCAGTATTTT.

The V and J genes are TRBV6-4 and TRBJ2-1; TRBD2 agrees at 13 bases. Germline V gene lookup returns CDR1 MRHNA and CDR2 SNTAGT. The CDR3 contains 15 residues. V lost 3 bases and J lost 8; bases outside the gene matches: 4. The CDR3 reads CASSEGLAGADEQFF. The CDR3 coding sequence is TGTGCCAGCAGTGAAGGACTAGCGGGAGCGGATGAGCAGTTCTTC.

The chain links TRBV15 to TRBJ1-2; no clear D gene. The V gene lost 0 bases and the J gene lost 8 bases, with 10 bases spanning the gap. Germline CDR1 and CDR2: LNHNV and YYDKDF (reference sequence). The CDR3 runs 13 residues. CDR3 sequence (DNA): TGTGCCACCAGCAGAGATAAGCAGTGGGGCTACACCTTC. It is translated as CATSRDKQWGYTF.

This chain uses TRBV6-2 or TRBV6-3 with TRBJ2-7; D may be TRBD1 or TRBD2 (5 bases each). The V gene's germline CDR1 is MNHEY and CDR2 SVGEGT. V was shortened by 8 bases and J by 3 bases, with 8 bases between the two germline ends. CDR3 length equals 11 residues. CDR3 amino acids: CASSGSYEQYF. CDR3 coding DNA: TGTGCCAGCTCAGGGAGCTACGAGCAGTACTTC.

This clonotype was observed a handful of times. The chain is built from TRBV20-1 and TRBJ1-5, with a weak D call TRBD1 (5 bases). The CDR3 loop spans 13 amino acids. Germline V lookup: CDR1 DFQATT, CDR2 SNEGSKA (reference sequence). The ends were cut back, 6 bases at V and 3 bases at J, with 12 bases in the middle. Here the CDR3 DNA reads TGCAGTGCCCCCGGGGGGTACAATCAGCCCCAGCATTTT. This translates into CSAPGGYNQPQHF.

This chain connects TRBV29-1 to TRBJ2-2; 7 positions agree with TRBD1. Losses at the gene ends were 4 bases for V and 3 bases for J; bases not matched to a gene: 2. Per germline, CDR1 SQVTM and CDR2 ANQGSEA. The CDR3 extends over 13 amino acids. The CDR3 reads CSVGGTDTGELFF. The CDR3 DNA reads TGCAGCGTTGGGGGGACAGACACCGGGGAGCTGTTTTTT.

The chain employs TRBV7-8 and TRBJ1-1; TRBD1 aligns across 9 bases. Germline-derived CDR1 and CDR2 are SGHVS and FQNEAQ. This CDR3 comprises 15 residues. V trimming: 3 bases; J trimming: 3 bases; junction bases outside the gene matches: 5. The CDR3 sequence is CASSFNRDRDTEAFF. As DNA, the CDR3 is TGTGCCAGCAGCTTCAACCGGGACAGGGACACTGAAGCTTTCTTT.

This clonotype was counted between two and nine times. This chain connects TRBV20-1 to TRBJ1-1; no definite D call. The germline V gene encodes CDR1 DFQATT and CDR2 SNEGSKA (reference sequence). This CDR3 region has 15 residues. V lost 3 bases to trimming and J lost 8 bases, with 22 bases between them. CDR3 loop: CSARGEYTPGDEAFF. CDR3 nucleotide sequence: TGCAGTGCTAGGGGCGAGTACACCCCGGGAGACGAAGCTTTCTTT.

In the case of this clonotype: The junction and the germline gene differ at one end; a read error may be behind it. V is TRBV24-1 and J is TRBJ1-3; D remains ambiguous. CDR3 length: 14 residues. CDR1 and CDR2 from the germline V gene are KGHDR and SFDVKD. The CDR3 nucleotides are TGTGCCACCAGTGATCCGGGGTCTGGAAACACCATATGTTTT. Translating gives CATSDPGSGNTICF.

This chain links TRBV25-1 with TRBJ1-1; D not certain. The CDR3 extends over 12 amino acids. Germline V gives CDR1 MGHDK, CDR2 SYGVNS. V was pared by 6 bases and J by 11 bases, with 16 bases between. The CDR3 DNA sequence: TGTGCCAGCAGCCCCACCTGGGGAGGGGCTTTCTTT. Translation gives CASSPTWGGAFF.

The CDR3 nucleotides are TGCAGTGCTCCTTCACAGGGGTCTGCCTCGAATGAGCAGTTCTTC. This sequence encodes CSAPSQGSASNEQFF. The V and J genes are TRBV20-1 and TRBJ2-1; 7 bases map to TRBD1. Germline values: CDR1 DFQATT, CDR2 SNEGSKA (reference sequence). J was trimmed by 7 bases and V by 5 bases; bases with no gene match: 14. This CDR3 is 15 amino acids long.

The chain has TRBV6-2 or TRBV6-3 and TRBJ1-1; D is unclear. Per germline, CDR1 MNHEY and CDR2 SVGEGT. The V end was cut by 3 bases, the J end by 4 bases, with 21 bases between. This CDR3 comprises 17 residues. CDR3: CASSYLSPPGKSTEAFF. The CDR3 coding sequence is TGTGCCAGCAGTTATTTGTCCCCCCCGGGGAAGAGCACTGAAGCTTTCTTT.